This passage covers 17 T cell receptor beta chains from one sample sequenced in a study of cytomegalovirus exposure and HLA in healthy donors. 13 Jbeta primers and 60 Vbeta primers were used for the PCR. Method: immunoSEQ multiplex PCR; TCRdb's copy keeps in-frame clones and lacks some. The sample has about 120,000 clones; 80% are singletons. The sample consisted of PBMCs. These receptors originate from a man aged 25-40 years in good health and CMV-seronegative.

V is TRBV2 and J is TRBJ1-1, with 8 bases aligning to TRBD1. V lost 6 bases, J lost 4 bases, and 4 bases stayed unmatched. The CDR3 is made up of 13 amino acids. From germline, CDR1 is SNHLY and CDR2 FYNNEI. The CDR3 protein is CASSDRGPTEAFF. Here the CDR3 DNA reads TGTGCCAGCAGCGACAGGGGTCCCACTGAAGCTTTCTTT.

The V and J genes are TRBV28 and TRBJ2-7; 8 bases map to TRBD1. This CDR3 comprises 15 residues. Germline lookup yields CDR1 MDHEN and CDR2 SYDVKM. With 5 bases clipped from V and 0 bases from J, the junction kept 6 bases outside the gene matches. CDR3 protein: CASSPWTGTSYEQYF. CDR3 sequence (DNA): TGTGCCAGCAGTCCTTGGACAGGGACCTCCTACGAGCAGTACTTC.

The CDR3 is CASSLQAPTGELFF. The CDR3 DNA reads TGTGCCAGCAGCTTACAGGCTCCGACCGGGGAGCTGTTTTTT. V usage is TRBV11-2 and J usage is TRBJ2-2; D remains ambiguous. The germline V gene has CDR1 SGHAT and CDR2 FQNNGV. CDR3 size: 14 residues. Trimming took off 2 bases at V and 5 bases at J, with 9 bases between the two ends.

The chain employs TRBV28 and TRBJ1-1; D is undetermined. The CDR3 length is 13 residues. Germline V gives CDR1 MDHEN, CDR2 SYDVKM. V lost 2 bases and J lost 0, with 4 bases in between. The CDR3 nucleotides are TGTGCCAGCAGTTTACAGATGAACACTGAAGCTTTCTTT. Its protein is CASSLQMNTEAFF.

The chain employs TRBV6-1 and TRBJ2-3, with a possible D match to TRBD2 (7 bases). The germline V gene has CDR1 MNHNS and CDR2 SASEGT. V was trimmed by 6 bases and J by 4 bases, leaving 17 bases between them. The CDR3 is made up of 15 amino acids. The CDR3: CASRWEGGNSDTQYF. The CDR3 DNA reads TGTGCCAGCAGATGGGAGGGGGGGAATTCAGATACGCAGTATTTT.

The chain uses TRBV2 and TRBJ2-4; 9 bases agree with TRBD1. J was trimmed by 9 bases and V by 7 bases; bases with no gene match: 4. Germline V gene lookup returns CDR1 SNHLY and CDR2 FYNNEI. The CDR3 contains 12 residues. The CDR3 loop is CASKDRGSIQYF. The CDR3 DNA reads TGTGCCAGCAAGGACAGGGGAAGCATTCAGTACTTC.

The CDR3 DNA follows: TGCGCCAGCAGCCAAGAGAAGGGGGCGCTGTATGGCTACACCTTC. Translated: CASSQEKGALYGYTF. The chain has TRBV4-1 and TRBJ1-2; 7 positions agree with TRBD1. V was pared by 0 bases and J by 5 bases, with 6 bases of the junction left unmatched. The CDR3 is 15 residues long. Germline V CDR1 and CDR2: MGHRA, YSYEKL.

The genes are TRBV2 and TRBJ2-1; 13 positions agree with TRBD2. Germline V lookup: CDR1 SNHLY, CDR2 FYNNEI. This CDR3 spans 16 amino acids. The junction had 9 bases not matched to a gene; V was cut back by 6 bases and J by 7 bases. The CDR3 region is CASRGVTSGGINEQFF. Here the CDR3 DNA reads TGTGCCAGCAGGGGAGTGACTAGCGGGGGGATAAATGAGCAGTTCTTC. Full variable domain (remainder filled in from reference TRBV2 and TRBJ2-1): EPEVTQTPSHQVTQMGQEVILRCVPISNHLYFYWYRQILGQKVEFLVSFYNNEISEKSEIFDDQFSVERPDGSNFTLKIRSTKLEDSAMYFCASRGVTSGGINEQFFGPGTRLTVL.

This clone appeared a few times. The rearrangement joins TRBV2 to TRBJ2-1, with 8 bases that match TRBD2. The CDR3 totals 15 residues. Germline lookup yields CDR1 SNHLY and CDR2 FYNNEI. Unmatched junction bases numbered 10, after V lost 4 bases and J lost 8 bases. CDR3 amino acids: CASSGPDGGADEQFF. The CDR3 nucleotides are TGTGCCAGCAGTGGCCCGGACGGGGGGGCCGATGAGCAGTTCTTC.

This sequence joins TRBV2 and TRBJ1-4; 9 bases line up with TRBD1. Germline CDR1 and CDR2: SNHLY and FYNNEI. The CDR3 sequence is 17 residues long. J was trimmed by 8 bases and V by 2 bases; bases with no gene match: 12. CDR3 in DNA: TGTGCCAGCAGTGAAAGGGGCGGGACAGGGATTAAGGAAAAACTGTTTTTT. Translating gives CASSERGGTGIKEKLFF.

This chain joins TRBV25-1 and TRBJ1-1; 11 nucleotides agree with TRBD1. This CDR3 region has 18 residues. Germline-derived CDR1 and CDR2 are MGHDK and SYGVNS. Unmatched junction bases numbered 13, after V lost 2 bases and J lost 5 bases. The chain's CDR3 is CASSELGTGGTSRTEAFF. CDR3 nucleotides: TGTGCCAGCAGTGAACTAGGGACAGGGGGGACGTCGCGAACTGAAGCTTTCTTT. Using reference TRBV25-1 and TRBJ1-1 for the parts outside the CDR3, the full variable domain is EADIYQTPRYLVIGTGKKITLECSQTMGHDKMYWYQQDPGMELHLIHYSYGVNSTEKGDLSSESTVSRIRTEHFPLTLESARPSHTSQYLCASSELGTGGTSRTEAFFGQGTRLTVV.

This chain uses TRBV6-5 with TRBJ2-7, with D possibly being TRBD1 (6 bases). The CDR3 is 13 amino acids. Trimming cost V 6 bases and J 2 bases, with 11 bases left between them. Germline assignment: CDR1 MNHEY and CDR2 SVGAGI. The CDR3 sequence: CASRRQATYEQYF. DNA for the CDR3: TGTGCCAGCAGAAGACAGGCTACCTACGAGCAGTACTTC.

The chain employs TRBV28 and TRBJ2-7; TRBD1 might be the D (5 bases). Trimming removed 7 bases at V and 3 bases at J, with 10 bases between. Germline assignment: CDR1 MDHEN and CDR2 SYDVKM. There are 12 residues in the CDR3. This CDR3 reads CASMDTNYEQYF. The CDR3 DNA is TGTGCCAGCATGGACACAAACTACGAGCAGTACTTC. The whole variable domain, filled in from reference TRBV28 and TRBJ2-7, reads DVKVTQSSRYLVKRTGEKVFLECVQDMDHENMFWYRQDPGLGLRLIYFSYDVKMKEKGDIPEGYSVSREKKERFSLILESASTNQTSMYLCASMDTNYEQYFGPGTRLTVT.

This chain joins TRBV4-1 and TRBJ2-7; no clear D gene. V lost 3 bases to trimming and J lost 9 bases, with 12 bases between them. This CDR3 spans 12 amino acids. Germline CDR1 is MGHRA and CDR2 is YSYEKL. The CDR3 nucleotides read TGCGCCAGCAGCCAGGTAGGAAGAGGGCAGTACTTC. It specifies CASSQVGRGQYF.

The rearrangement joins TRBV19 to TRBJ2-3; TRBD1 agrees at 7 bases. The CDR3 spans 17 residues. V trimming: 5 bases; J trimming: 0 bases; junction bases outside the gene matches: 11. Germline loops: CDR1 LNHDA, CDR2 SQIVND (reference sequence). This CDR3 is CASSSDPTGHSTDTQYF. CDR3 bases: TGTGCCAGTAGTTCGGACCCGACAGGGCACAGCACAGATACGCAGTATTTT.

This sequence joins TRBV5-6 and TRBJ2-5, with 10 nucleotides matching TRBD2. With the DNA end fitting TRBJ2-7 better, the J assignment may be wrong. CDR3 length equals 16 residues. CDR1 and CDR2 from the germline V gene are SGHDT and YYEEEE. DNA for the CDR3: TGTGCCAGCAGCTACCGAGGAGGACTAGCGGAGTACGAGCAGTACTTC. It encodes CASSYRGGLAEYEQYF.

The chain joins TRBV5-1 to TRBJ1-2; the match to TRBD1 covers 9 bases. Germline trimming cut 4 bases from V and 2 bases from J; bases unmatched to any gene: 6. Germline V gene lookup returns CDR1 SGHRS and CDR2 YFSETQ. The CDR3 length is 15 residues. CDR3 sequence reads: CASSTGTGWNYGYTF. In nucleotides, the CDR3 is TGCGCCAGCAGCACCGGGACAGGGTGGAACTATGGCTACACCTTC. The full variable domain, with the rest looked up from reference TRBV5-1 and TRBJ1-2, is KAGVTQTPRYLIKTRGQQVTLSCSPISGHRSVSWYQQTPGQGLQFLFEYFSETQRNKGNFPGRFSGRQFSNSRSEMNVSTLELGDSALYLCASSTGTGWNYGYTFGSGTRLTVV.